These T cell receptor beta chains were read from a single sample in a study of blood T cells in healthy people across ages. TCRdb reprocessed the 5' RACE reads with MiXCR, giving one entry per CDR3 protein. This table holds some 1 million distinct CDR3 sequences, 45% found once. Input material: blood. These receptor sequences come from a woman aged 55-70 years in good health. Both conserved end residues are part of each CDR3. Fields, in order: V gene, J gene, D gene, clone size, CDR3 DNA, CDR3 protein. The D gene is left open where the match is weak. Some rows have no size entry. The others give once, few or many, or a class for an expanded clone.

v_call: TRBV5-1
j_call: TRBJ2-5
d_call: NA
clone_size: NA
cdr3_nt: TGCGCCAGCAGCTTGGGGCAGGTTCTCATCCAAGAGACCCAGTACTTC
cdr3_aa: CASSLGQVLIQETQYF

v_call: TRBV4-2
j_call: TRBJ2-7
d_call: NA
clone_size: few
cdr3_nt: TGTGCCAGCAGCTCCGGGGCCACTATCGGCGAGCAGTACTTC
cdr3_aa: CASSSGATIGEQYF

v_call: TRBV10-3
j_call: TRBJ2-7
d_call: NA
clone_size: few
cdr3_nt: TGTGCCATCAGTGATACCCGGGGAAGGGGGGCCACCTACGAGCAGTACTTC
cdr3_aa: CAISDTRGRGATYEQYF

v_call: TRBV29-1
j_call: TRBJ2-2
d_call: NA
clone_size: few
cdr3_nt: TGCAGCGTTCCCAGGGGAAACACCGGGGAGCTGTTTTTT
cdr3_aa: CSVPRGNTGELFF

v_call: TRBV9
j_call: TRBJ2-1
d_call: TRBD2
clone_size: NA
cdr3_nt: TGTGCCAGCAGCGTCCTAGCGGGATTGAACAATGAGCAGTTCTTC
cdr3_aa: CASSVLAGLNNEQFF

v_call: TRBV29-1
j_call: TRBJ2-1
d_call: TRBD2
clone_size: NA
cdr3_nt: TGCAGCGTTGACGCGGAGCGGGGGAAACTTAGGGATGATGAGCAGTTCTTC
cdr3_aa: CSVDAERGKLRDDEQFF

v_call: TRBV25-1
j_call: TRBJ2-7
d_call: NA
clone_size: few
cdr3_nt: TGTGCCAGCACCGAAAGGGCCAGGGGTAACGAGCAGTACTTC
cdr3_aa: CASTERARGNEQYF

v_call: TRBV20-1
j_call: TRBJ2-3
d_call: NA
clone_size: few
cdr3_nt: TGCAGTGGCCTTAGCAGACGACATGGGGATACGCAGTATTTT
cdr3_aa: CSGLSRRHGDTQYF

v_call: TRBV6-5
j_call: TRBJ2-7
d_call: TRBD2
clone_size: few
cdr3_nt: TGTGCCAGCAGTTACTCCCCTAGCGGGAACCCAAGCTCCTACGAGCAGTACTTC
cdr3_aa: CASSYSPSGNPSSYEQYF

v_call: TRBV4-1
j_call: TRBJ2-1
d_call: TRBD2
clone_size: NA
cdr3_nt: TGCGCCAGCAGCCGGACTAGCGGGGGCCACAATGAGCAGTTCTTC
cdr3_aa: CASSRTSGGHNEQFF

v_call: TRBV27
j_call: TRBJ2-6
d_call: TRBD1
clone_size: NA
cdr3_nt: TGTGCCAGCAGATGGACAGGGAGAAGCTCTGGGGCCAACGTCCTGACTTTC
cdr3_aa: CASRWTGRSSGANVLTF

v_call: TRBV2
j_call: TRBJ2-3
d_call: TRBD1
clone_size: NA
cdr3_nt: TGTGCCAGCAGCGCCCCTGGACAGGTTAGCACAGATACGCAGTATTTT
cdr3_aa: CASSAPGQVSTDTQYF

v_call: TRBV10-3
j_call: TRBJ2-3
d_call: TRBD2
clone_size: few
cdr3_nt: TGTGCCACCCGGGACTACGGCACAGATACGCAGTATTTT
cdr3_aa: CATRDYGTDTQYF

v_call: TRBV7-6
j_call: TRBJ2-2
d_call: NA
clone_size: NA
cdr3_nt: TGTGCCAGCAGCTCACTAGGGGGAACCGGGGAGCTGTTTTTT
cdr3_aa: CASSSLGGTGELFF

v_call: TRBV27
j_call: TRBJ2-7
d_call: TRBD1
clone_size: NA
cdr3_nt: TGTGCCAGCAGCCGGACAGGGAAAGCCTACGAGCAGTACTTC
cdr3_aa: CASSRTGKAYEQYF

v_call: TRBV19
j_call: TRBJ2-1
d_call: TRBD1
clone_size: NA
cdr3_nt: TGTGCCAGTAGTCTCAAGACAGGGGATTACAATGAGCAGTTCTTC
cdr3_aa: CASSLKTGDYNEQFF